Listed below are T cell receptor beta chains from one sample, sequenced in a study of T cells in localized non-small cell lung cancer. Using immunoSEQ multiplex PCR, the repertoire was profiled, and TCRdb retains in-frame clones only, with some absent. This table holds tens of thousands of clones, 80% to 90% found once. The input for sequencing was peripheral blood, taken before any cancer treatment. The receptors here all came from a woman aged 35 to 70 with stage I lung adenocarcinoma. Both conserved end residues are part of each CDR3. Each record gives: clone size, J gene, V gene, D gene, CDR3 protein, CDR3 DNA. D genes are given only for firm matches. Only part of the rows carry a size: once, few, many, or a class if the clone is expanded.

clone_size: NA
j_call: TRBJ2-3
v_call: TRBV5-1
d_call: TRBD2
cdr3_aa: CASSWGLEGPDTQYF
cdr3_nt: TGCGCCAGCAGCTGGGGACTAGAAGGTCCAGATACGCAGTATTTT

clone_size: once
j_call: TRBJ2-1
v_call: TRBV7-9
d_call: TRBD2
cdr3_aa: CAIGGTSGRGSSYNEQFF
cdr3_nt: TGTGCCATCGGCGGGACTAGCGGGAGGGGAAGCTCCTACAATGAGCAGTTCTTC

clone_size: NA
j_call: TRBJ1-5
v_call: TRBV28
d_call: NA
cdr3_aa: CASRKGRKSNQPQHF
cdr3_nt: TGTGCCAGCCGAAAAGGGCGGAAAAGCAATCAGCCCCAGCATTTT

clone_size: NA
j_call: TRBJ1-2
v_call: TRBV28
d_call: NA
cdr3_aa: CASSSQGGRNYGYTF
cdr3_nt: TGTGCCAGCAGTTCTCAAGGGGGACGGAACTATGGCTACACCTTC

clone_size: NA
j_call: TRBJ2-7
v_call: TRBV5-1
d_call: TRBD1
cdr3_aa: CASSFQGTGDHEQYF
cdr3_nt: TGCGCCAGCAGCTTCCAGGGGACAGGGGATCACGAGCAGTACTTC

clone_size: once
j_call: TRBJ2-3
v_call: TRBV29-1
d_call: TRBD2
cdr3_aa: CSVDRLAGGTDTQYF
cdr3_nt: TGCAGCGTTGACCGCTTAGCGGGAGGAACAGATACGCAGTATTTT

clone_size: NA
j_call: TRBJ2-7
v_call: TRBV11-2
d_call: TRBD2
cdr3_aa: CASSLGTSGTNEQYF
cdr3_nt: TGTGCCAGCAGCTTAGGGACTAGCGGCACGAACGAGCAGTACTTC

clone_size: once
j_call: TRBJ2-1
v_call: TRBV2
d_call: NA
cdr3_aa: CASSESSSRDEQFF
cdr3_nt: TGTGCCAGCAGTGAAAGCTCCTCCCGGGATGAGCAGTTCTTC

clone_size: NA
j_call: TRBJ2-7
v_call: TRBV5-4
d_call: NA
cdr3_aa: CASSQDSYEQYF
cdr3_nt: TGTGCCAGCAGCCAGGACAGCTACGAGCAGTACTTC

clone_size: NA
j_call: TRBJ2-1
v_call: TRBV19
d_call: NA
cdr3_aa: CASSMGGGSYNEQFF
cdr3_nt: TGTGCCAGTAGTATGGGTGGCGGGTCCTACAATGAGCAGTTCTTC

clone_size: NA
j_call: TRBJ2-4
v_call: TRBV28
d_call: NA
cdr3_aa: CASSPGGAKNIQYF
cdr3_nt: TGTGCCAGCAGTCCCGGTGGAGCCAAAAACATTCAGTACTTC

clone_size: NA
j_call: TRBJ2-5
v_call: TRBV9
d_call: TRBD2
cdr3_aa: CASSVGTSGIQETQYF
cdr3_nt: TGTGCCAGCAGCGTAGGGACTAGCGGCATTCAAGAGACCCAGTACTTC

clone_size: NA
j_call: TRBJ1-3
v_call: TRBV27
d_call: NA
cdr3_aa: CASSLSGHGNTIYF
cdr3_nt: TGTGCCAGCAGCCTTTCAGGGCACGGAAACACCATATATTTT

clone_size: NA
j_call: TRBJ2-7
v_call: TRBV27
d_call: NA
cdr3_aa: CAGSLEGRREQYF
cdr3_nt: TGTGCCGGCAGTTTAGAGGGCCGAAGGGAGCAGTACTTC

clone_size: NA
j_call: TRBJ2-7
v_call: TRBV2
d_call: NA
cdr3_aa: CASSFLVEEQYF
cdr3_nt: TGTGCCAGCAGCTTTCTCGTAGAGGAGCAGTACTTC

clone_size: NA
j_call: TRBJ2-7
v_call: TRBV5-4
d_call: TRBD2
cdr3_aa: CASSFWTSNYEQYF
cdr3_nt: TGTGCCAGCAGCTTTTGGACTAGCAACTACGAGCAGTACTTC

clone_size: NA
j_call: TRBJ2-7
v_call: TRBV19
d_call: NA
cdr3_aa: CASSMRLAYEQYF
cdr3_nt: TGTGCCAGTAGTATGCGACTAGCCTACGAGCAGTACTTC

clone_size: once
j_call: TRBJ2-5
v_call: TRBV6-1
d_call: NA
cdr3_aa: CASIGGGGGETQYF
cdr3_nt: TGTGCCAGCATCGGAGGAGGGGGCGGAGAGACCCAGTACTTC

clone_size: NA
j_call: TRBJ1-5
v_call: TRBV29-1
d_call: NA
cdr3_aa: CSVGESGARPQHF
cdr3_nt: TGCAGCGTCGGTGAGAGTGGGGCGAGGCCCCAGCATTTT

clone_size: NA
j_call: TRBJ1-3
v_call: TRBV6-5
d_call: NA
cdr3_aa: CASSYEVSEGNTIYF
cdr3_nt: TGTGCCAGCAGTTACGAAGTCTCGGAGGGAAACACCATATATTTT

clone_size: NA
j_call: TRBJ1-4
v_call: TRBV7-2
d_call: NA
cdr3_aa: CASSFGGILEKKLFF
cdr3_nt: TGTGCCAGCAGCTTTGGGGGTATACTGGAGAAAAAACTGTTTTTT

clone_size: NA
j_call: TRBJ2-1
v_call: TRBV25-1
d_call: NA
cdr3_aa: CASAKGTVEWDEQFF
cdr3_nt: TGTGCCAGTGCAAAAGGGACTGTGGAATGGGATGAGCAGTTCTTC

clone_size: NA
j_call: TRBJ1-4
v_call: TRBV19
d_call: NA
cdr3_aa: CASSTSGTMREKLFF
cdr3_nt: TGTGCCAGTAGTACATCCGGGACTATGAGAGAAAAACTGTTTTTT

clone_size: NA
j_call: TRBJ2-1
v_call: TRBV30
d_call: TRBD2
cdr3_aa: CAWFLPGTSPMSSYNEQFF
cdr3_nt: TGTGCCTGGTTCCTCCCCGGGACTAGCCCCATGAGCTCCTACAATGAGCAGTTCTTC

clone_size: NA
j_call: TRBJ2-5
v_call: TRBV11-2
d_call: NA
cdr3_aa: CASSLAQETQYF
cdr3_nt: TGTGCCAGCAGCTTAGCCCAAGAGACCCAGTACTTC

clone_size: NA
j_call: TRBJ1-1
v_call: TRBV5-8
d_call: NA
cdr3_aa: CASSLLRGGNTEAFF
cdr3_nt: TGTGCCAGCAGCTTGTTACGGGGAGGTAACACTGAAGCTTTCTTT

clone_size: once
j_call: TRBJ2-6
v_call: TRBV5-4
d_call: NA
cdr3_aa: CASSLSGSGANVLTF
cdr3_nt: TGTGCCAGCAGCTTGTCCGGCTCTGGGGCCAACGTCCTGACTTTC

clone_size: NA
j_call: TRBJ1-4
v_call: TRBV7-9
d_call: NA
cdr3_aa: CASSPQGRAEKLFF
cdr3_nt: TGTGCCAGCAGCCCCCAGGGCAGGGCTGAAAAACTGTTTTTT

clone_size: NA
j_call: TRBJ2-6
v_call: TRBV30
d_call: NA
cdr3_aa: CASPRSGPSSGANVLTF
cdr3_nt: TGTGCCTCCCCACGATCCGGGCCATCCTCTGGGGCCAACGTCCTGACTTTC

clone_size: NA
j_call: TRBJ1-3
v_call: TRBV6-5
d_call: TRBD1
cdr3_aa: CASSQGIGNTIYF
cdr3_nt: TGTGCCAGTTCACAGGGGATCGGAAACACCATATATTTT

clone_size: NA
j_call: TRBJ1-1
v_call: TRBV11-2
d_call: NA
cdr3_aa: CASSLNVGPRAEAFF
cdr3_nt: TGTGCCAGCAGCTTAAATGTGGGCCCGAGGGCTGAAGCTTTCTTT

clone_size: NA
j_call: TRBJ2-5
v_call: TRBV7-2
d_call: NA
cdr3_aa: CASSYTYSGQETQYF
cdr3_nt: TGTGCCAGCAGCTACACATATAGCGGCCAAGAGACCCAGTACTTC

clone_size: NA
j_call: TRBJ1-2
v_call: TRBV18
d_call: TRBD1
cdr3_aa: CASSPTGTGDGYTF
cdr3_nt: TGTGCCAGCTCACCAACCGGGACAGGGGACGGCTACACCTTC

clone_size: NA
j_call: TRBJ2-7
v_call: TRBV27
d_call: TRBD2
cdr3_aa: CASSPRRGTSGSSYEQYF
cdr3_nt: TGTGCCAGCAGTCCCCGCAGGGGGACTAGCGGTAGCTCCTACGAGCAGTACTTC

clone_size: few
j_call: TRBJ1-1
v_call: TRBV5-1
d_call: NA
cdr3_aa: CASSLGGNTEAFF
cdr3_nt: TGCGCCAGCAGCTTGGGAGGGAACACTGAAGCTTTCTTT

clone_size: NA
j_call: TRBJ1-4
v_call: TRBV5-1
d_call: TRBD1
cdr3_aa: CASSLVAGGDEKLFF
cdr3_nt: TGCGCCAGCAGCTTGGTGGCAGGGGGGGATGAAAAACTGTTTTTT

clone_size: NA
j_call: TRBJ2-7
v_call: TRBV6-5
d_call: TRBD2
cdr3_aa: CASRVAGRYEQYF
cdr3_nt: TGTGCCAGCAGGGTAGCGGGCCGCTACGAGCAGTACTTC

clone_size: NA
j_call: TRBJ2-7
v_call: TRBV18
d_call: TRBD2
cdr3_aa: CASSPGLAVDHEQYF
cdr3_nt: TGTGCCAGCTCACCGGGACTAGCGGTCGACCACGAGCAGTACTTC

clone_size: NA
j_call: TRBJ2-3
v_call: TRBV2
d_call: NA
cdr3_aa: CASSDRGRTDTQYF
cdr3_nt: TGTGCCAGCAGTGATAGGGGCCGCACAGATACGCAGTATTTT

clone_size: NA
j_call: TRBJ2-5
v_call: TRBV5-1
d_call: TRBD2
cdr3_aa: CASSLAPAGGPTGQETQYF
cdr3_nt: TGCGCCAGCAGCTTGGCCCCAGCGGGAGGGCCTACGGGACAGGAGACCCAGTACTTC

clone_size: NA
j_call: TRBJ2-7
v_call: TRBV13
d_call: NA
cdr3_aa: CASSLAGEQYF
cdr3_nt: TGTGCCAGCAGCTTAGCGGGTGAGCAGTACTTC

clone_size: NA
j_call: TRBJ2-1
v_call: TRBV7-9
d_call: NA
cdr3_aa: CASRSTDQTRFF
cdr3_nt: TGTGCCAGCAGGTCTACAGACCAAACCAGGTTCTTC

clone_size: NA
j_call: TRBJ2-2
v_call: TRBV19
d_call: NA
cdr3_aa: CASSAGHSVHTGELFF
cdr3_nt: TGTGCCAGTAGTGCCGGACATAGCGTTCATACCGGGGAGCTGTTTTTT

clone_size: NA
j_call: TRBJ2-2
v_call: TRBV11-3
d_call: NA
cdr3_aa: CASSLDSWGNQTGELFF
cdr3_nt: TGTGCCAGCAGCTTAGATAGTTGGGGGAACCAGACCGGGGAGCTGTTTTTT

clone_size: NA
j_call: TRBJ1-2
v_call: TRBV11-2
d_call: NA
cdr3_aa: CASSLGGSVVYGYTF
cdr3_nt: TGTGCCAGCAGCTTAGGGGGGTCCGTAGTCTATGGCTACACCTTC

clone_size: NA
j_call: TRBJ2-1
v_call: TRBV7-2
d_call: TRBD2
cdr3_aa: CASSLVGGRGYNEQFF
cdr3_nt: TGTGCCAGCAGCTTAGTGGGCGGGAGGGGGTACAATGAGCAGTTCTTC

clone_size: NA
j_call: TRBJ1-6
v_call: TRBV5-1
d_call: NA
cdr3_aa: CASSLGYLPSSYNSPLHF
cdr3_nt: TGCGCCAGCAGCTTGGGCTACTTACCGAGCTCCTATAATTCACCCCTCCACTTT

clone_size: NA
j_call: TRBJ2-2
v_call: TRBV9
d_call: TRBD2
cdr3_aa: CASSPLGGAGGELFF
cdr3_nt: TGTGCCAGCAGCCCCCTCGGGGGGGCGGGCGGGGAGCTGTTTTTT

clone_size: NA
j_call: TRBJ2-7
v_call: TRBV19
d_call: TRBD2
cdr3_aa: CASQTSEESYEQYF
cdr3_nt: TGTGCCAGCCAGACTAGCGAGGAGTCCTACGAGCAGTACTTC

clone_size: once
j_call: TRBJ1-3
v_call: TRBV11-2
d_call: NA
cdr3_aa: CASSSTSGFSGNTIYF
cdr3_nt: TGTGCCAGCAGCTCCACGAGTGGGTTTTCTGGAAACACCATATATTTT

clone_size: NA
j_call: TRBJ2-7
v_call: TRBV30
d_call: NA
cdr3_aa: CAWSVGSGPYEQYF
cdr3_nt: TGTGCCTGGAGTGTAGGCAGTGGCCCCTACGAGCAGTACTTC

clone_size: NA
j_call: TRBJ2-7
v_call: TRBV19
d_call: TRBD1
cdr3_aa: CASSIVGTGSYEQYF
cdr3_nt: TGTGCCAGTAGTATAGTTGGGACAGGGAGCTACGAGCAGTACTTC

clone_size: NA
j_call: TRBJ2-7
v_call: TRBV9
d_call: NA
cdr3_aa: CASSPSSKLLVYEQYF
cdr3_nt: TGTGCCAGCAGCCCATCCTCTAAACTCTTGGTCTACGAGCAGTACTTC